This T cell receptor (beta chain) was found in a study of cytomegalovirus exposure and HLA in healthy donors. Study results and limitations: Later, an analysis showed that TCR beta chains associated with HLA were more clonally expanded than others that were equally common.

Germline-derived CDR1 and CDR2 are SEHNR and FQNEAQ (reference sequence). V dropped 5 bases and J dropped 8 bases, with 12 bases sitting between them. The CDR3 is 12 residues long. A note on this clone: The antigen remains undetermined.

The PCR made use of 60 Vbeta and 13 Jbeta primers. The repertoire was sequenced with immunoSEQ multiplex PCR; TCRdb's copy has only in-frame clones and lacks some. The sample includes about 150,000 clones, roughly four fifths of them seen just once. Sequences were obtained from PBMCs. This chain uses TRBV7-9 with TRBJ1-1, with a possible D match to TRBD1 (6 bases). This clonotype was obtained from a man younger than 45 in good health and CMV-seronegative. The CDR3 reads CASSLVDSEAFF. In DNA, the CDR3 is TGTGCCAGCAGCCTCGTGGACAGCGAAGCTTTCTTT.